This T cell receptor beta chain was recorded in a study of blood T cell repertoires in COVID-19. Study-level background: Spain, Italy and the United States supplied samples that represented acute and convalescent COVID-19. The analysed material was cDNA or gDNA that came from T cells, B-cell-depleted T cells, or PBMCs.

Sequencing was performed with immunoSEQ multiplex PCR; in TCRdb, only in-frame clones are kept and a portion is missing. This sample yields 180,000 or so clones, of which around 86% are seen a single time; around 7% belongs to the top ten. This clone showed up just a few times. The CDR3 runs to 16 residues. In germline, CDR1 is SGHNT, CDR2 YYREEE (reference sequence). The V segment lost 4 bases and the J segment 7 bases; nucleotides outside the gene matches: 6. Sequenced input: peripheral blood. The chain combines TRBV5-4 with TRBJ2-2; 14 nucleotides match TRBD2. The source of this sequence is a woman of 80 years or more in a cohort sampled during active or convalescent COVID-19. The CDR3 loop is CASSPGLAGAIGELFF. CDR3 DNA: TGTGCCAGCAGCCCGGGACTAGCGGGAGCGATCGGGGAGCTGTTTTTT.